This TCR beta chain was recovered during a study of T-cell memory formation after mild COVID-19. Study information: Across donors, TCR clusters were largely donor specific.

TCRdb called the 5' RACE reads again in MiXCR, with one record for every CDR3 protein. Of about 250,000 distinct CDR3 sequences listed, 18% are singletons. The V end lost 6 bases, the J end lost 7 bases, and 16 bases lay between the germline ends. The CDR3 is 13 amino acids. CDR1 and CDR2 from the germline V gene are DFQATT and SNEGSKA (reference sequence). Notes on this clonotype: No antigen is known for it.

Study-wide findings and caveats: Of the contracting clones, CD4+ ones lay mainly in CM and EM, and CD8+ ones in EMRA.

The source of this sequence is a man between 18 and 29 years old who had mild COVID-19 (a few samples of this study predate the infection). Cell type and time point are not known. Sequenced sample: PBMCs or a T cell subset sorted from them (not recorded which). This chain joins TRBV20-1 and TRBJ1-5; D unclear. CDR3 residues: CSAAENLEQPQHF. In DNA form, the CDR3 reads TGCAGTGCGGCGGAGAACCTCGAGCAGCCCCAGCATTTT.